The following is a TCR beta chain sequence with its context. Antigen: not known. This sample was taken from a study of T cell repertoires in cytomegalovirus infection. TCRdb re-called the reads with MiXCR, one entry per CDR3 protein. Of some 900,000 distinct CDR3 sequences listed, 32% are singletons. The germline CDR1 and CDR2 sequences are SEHNR and FQNEAQ (reference sequence). Trimming stripped 0 bases from V and 9 bases from J, with 15 bases between. This CDR3 is 15 amino acids long. The gene calls are TRBV7-9 and TRBJ2-1; perhaps D is TRBD1 or TRBD2 (6 bases each). The origin of this receptor is a human donor in good health (CMV status not recorded). Some clones in this sample may be carry-over from other donors' samples. Sequencing was performed on cultured CD8+ T cells from PBMCs, taken from culture after CMV antigen stimulation. CDR3 residues: CASSLAHGGGGEQFF. The DNA for the CDR3 is TGTGCCAGCAGCTTAGCGCACGGAGGGGGAGGTGAGCAGTTCTTC.